Given below is one TCR beta chain in context. The data were taken from a study of regulatory T cells in long-lasting Graves disease. The CDR3 is 15 residues long. Germline V gives CDR1 SGHKS, CDR2 YYEKEE (reference sequence). The V gene end was trimmed by 0 bases and the J gene end by 5 bases; junction bases not matched to a gene: 7. Documented time point: persistent/refractory GD, antithyroid drugs over 5 years with positive TRAb. Preparation of the TCR library used RNA extracted from PBMCs. To make TCR beta libraries, researchers used iRepertoire HTBI primers and Arm-PCR of CDR3 regions. Each CDR3 protein is one row after TCRdb ran MiXCR on the multiplex PCR reads. There are hundreds of thousands of distinct CDR3 sequences in the sample; around 20% occur only once, and 25% to 30% lies in the top ten.

The source is a female donor with Graves disease. Sequenced material: peripheral blood mononuclear cells (PBMCs), taken when the disease was refractory, from a patient treated with antithyroid drugs. The chain carries TRBV5-5 and TRBJ2-7, with 8 bases aligning to TRBD1. The CDR3 region is CASSLEAGGLDEQYF. The CDR3 DNA sequence: TGTGCCAGCAGCTTGGAGGCAGGGGGCCTGGACGAGCAGTACTTC.